The 2 T cell receptor beta chains presented below share a single source sample, sequenced in a study of blood T cell repertoires in COVID-19. Using immunoSEQ multiplex PCR, the repertoire was profiled, and TCRdb retains in-frame clones only, with some absent. The repertoire holds approximately 530,000 clones, with about 89% as singletons. The material sequenced was peripheral blood. Source of these receptors: a woman between 50 and 59 years old with COVID-19, enrolled during active disease.

The V gene is TRBV4-2, the J gene TRBJ2-5; 10 bases match TRBD2. This CDR3 has 22 amino acids. V trimming: 0 bases; J trimming: 1 base; junction bases outside the gene matches: 20. Germline CDR1 LGHNA, CDR2 YNFKEQ. In DNA form, the CDR3 reads TGTGCCAGCAGCCAAGACCCCTCGACTAGCGGGCGCGATACTACCGGCCAAGAGACCCAGTACTTC. Residues: CASSQDPSTSGRDTTGQETQYF.

This clone was detected a few times. The CDR3 here is CASSRTPWAEGGPQHF. The CDR3 DNA reads as TGCGCCAGCAGCCGTACCCCCTGGGCGGAGGGAGGGCCCCAGCATTTT. The chain uses TRBV5-1 and TRBJ1-5, with D hard to call. CDR1 SGHRS and CDR2 YFSETQ come from the germline V gene. V was cut by 4 bases and J by 9 bases, with 23 bases left in between. The CDR3 is 16 residues long. Full variable domain (remainder filled in from reference TRBV5-1 and TRBJ1-5): KAGVTQTPRYLIKTRGQQVTLSCSPISGHRSVSWYQQTPGQGLQFLFEYFSETQRNKGNFPGRFSGRQFSNSRSEMNVSTLELGDSALYLCASSRTPWAEGGPQHFGDGTRLSIL.